The present T cell receptor beta chain was sequenced within a study of T-cell reconstitution after alpha-beta-depleted transplantation in children. V trimming: 4 bases; J trimming: 2 bases; junction bases outside the gene matches: 3. The CDR3 is made up of 15 amino acids. Germline CDR1 SGHRS, CDR2 YFSETQ. This clonotype occurred a few times. Unique molecular identifiers were incorporated during preparation of the TCRbeta library. TCRdb reprocessed the PCR reads with MiXCR, giving one entry per CDR3 protein. The sample consists of some 390,000 distinct CDR3 sequences, about 20% of them appearing once. Source: PBMCs from the stem cell graft donor, taken from the stem cell graft. The TCR was taken from a human donor who donated a stem cell graft to a child with acute myeloid leukemia. The chain joins TRBV5-1 to TRBJ2-1; TRBD2 matches 10 bases. CDR3 sequence reads: CASSLAGEAYNEQFF. CDR3 sequence (DNA): TGCGCCAGCAGCCTAGCGGGAGAGGCCTACAATGAGCAGTTCTTC.